Below are 8 T cell receptor beta chains sequenced from a single sample in a study of CD4 and CD8 cells across lung adenocarcinoma regions. TCRdb redid the calling of the PCR reads with MiXCR, one entry per CDR3 protein. The table records over 8,500 distinct CDR3 sequences, roughly three fifths of them present only once. The material sequenced was CD8+ T cells from the margin of a lung tumor. The source is a male donor with lung adenocarcinoma. The CD4 and CD8 labels of this study may be unreliable.

The chain combines TRBV6-5 with TRBJ1-3; 7 bases line up with TRBD1. This CDR3 has 14 amino acids. In germline, CDR1 is MNHEY, CDR2 SVGAGI. V was pared by 2 bases and J by 2 bases, with 0 bases of the junction left unmatched. The CDR3 DNA follows: TGTGCCAGCAGTTACGACAGGGCTGGAAACACCATATATTTT. It codes for CASSYDRAGNTIYF.

The table lists this clonotype with a count of one. The gene calls are TRBV4-1 and TRBJ2-5, with D maybe TRBD2 (7 bases). The CDR3 loop spans 13 amino acids. Germline CDR1 reads MGHRA; CDR2 reads YSYEKL. With 4 bases removed from V and 5 bases from J, the gap between germline ends came to 11 bases. CDR3 region: CASSRGGAETQYF. The CDR3 DNA sequence: TGCGCCAGCAGCCGAGGGGGGGCGGAGACCCAGTACTTC.

V and J are TRBV6-1 and TRBJ2-4, with D possibly TRBD1 on 5 matching bases. Trimming pared 9 bases from V and 1 base from J, leaving 10 bases between. This CDR3 is built from 13 residues. Per germline, CDR1 MNHNS and CDR2 SASEGT. This CDR3 is CARGYRAKNIQYF. For the CDR3, the DNA is TGTGCCAGGGGGTACAGGGCCAAAAACATTCAGTACTTC.

Only a few counts were recorded for this clonotype. The V gene is TRBV9, the J gene TRBJ2-1; 9 positions agree with TRBD2. Germline CDR1 is SGDLS and CDR2 is YYNGEE. J gave up 3 bases and V 0 bases, and 4 bases lay outside the gene matches. This CDR3 region has 16 residues. This CDR3 is CASSVGLAGYYNEQFF. In DNA, the CDR3 is TGTGCCAGCAGCGTAGGTCTAGCGGGATACTACAATGAGCAGTTCTTC.

This clonotype was counted a few times. The chain is built from TRBV27 and TRBJ2-5, with TRBD1 matching over 9 bases. The J call could be wrong; TRBJ2-1 is a better fit for the DNA end. CDR3 length: 15 residues. Germline V gene lookup returns CDR1 MNHEY and CDR2 SMNVEV (reference sequence). The CDR3 loop is CASRFLRDRANEQFF. The CDR3 region has the DNA TGTGCCAGCAGGTTCCTCCGGGACAGGGCAAATGAGCAGTTCTTC.

This clonotype was recorded only once. This chain joins TRBV6-1 and TRBJ1-2; D is ambiguous. Trimming stripped 1 base from V and 8 bases from J, with 14 bases between. From germline, CDR1 is MNHNS and CDR2 SASEGT. The CDR3 contains 14 residues. As DNA, the CDR3 is TGTGCCAGCAGTGAAGATGTGGACCGCCGAGGCTACACCTTC. It specifies CASSEDVDRRGYTF.

This chain links TRBV6-1 with TRBJ2-1; D gene uncertain. This CDR3 spans 14 amino acids. Germline CDR1 and CDR2: MNHNS and SASEGT. V lost 4 bases and J 5 bases, leaving 12 bases between the germline ends. For the CDR3, the DNA is TGTGCCAGCAGTGTAAGGGTTCGCAACAATGAGCAGTTCTTC. Its protein is CASSVRVRNNEQFF.

The chain carries TRBV10-1 and TRBJ2-7; D might be TRBD2 (5 bases). V was clipped by 3 bases and J by 1 base, with 10 bases between them. CDR1 WNHNN and CDR2 SYGVQD come from the germline V gene (reference sequence). The CDR3 runs 14 residues. This CDR3 is CASSDEGSSYEQYF. The CDR3 DNA reads as TGCGCCAGCAGTGACGAGGGATCGTCCTACGAGCAGTACTTC.